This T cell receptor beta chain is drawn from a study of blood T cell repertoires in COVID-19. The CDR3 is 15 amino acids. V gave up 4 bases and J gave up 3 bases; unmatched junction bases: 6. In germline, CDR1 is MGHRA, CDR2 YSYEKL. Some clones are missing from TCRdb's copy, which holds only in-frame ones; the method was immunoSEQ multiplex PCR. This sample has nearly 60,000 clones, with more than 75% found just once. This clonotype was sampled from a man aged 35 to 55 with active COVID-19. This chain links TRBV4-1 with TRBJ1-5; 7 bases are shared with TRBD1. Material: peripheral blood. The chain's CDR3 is CASSLGQRNNQPQHF. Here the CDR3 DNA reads TGCGCCAGCAGCCTGGGACAGCGCAACAATCAGCCCCAGCATTTT.